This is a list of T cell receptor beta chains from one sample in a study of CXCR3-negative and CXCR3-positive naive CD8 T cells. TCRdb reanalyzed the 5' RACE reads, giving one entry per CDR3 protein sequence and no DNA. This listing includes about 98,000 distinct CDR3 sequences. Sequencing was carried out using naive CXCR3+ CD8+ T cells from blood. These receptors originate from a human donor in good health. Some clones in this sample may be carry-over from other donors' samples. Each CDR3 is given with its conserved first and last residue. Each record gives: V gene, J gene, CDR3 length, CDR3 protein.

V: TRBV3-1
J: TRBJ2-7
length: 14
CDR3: CASSQDWGSYEQYF

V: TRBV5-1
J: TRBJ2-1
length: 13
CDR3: CASHTTSYNEQFF

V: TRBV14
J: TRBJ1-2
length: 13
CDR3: CASGQALNYGYTF

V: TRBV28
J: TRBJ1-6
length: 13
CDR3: CASRQGIESPLHF

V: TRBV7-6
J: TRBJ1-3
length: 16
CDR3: CASSLVGTGDGNTIYF

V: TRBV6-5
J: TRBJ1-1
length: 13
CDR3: CASSYAVNTEAFF

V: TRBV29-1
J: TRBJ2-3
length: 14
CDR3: CSGDGIVVGDTQYF

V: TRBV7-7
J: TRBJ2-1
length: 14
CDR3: CASSAGISPNEQFF

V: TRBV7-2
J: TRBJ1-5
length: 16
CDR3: CASSLVGLQGNQPQHF

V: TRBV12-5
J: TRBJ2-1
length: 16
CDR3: CASGLGTSGGGGEQFF

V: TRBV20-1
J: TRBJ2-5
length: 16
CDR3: CSARDGWTGVQETQYF

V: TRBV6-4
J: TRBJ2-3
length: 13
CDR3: CASSAFGTDTQYF

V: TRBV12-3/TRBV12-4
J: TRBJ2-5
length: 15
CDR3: CASNLRLEQQETQYF

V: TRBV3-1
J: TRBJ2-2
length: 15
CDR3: CASSQGQPNTGELFF

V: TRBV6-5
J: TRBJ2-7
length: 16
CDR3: CASSYTSGQGAVEQYF

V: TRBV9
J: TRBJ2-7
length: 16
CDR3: CASSVGVGGGPHEQYF

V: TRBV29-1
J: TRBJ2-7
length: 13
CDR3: CSVEGRGTGEQYF

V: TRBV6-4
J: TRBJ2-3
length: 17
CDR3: CASSDSSSGGTTDTQYF

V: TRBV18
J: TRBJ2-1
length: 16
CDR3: CASSPDGGVPYNEQFF

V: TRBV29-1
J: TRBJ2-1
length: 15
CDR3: CSVEDGTSGVREQFF

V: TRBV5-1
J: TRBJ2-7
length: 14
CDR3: CASSPPGTSYEQYF

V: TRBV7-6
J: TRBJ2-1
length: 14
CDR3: CASSLTPTANEQFF

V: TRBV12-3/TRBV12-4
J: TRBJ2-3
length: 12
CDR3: CASSTSADTQYF

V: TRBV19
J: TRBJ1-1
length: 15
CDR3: CASSPRDRSFTEAFF

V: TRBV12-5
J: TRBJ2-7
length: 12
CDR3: CASGTGWFEQYF

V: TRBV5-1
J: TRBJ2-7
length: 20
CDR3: CAISDWPGLAGGPRTYEQYF

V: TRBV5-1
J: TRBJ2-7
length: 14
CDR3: CASRAGQGAGEQYF

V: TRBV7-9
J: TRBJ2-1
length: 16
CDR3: CASSLVAEPSYNEQFF

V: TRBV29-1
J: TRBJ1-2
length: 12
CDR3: CSVPGRNYGYTF